The rows below give T cell receptor beta chains drawn from one sample of a study of cytomegalovirus exposure and HLA in healthy donors. Clones were sequenced by immunoSEQ multiplex PCR, and TCRdb holds only the in-frame ones, with some missing. The sample has some 30,000 clones, roughly 44% seen once; the top ten hold roughly 2%. Sequencing used PBMCs. These TCRs come from a woman aged 50 to 60 in good health and CMV-seronegative. The CDR3 runs from the conserved cysteine through the conserved F or W. D genes are given only for firm matches. Clone size appears in some rows only: once, few, many, or a class for an expanded clone.

>TRBJ2-1|.|.|TRBV4-1
TGCGCCAGCAGCCTGGGTCCCCCAGGGTGGGACAATGAGCAGTTCTTC
CASSLGPPGWDNEQFF
>TRBJ2-7|few|TRBD1|TRBV6-1
TGTGCCAGCAACCGACAGGGGGCCTACGAGCAGTACTTC
CASNRQGAYEQYF
>TRBJ2-7|few|.|TRBV23-1
TGCGCCAGCAGTGAGGCGGGAACGGCCTACGAGCAGTACTTC
CASSEAGTAYEQYF
>TRBJ1-2|few|.|TRBV30
TGTGCCTGGACCACCGGGCCCCGGGGTTATGGCTACACCTTC
CAWTTGPRGYGYTF
>TRBJ1-2|.|TRBD1|TRBV5-1
TGCGCCAGCAGCTTGGCAAGACAGGGGGCAATGAACTATGGCTACACCTTC
CASSLARQGAMNYGYTF
>TRBJ2-3|few|.|TRBV28
TGTGCCAGCAGTTTGGAGACGGTGATCACAGATACGCAGTATTTT
CASSLETVITDTQYF
>TRBJ2-7|.|.|TRBV10-3
TGTGCCATCAGTGGCCCAGACAGCTACGAGCAGTACTTC
CAISGPDSYEQYF
>TRBJ2-3|.|.|TRBV10-3
TGTGCCATCAGTGAGTCCACCTTGCGGGCAAGCACAGATACGCAGTATTTT
CAISESTLRASTDTQYF
>TRBJ1-1|.|TRBD1|TRBV2
TGTGCCAGCAGTGAGCTGACAGGGACAGGGGGTAGAGCTTTCTTT
CASSELTGTGGRAFF
>TRBJ1-1|few|TRBD1|TRBV7-6
TGTGCCAGCAGCTTAGCGGGGACAGGGACTGAAGCTTTCTTT
CASSLAGTGTEAFF
>TRBJ2-3|.|.|TRBV30
TGTGCCTGGAGTTCCGGCACAGATACGCAGTATTTT
CAWSSGTDTQYF
>TRBJ2-1|few|.|TRBV10-1
TGCGCCAGCAGTGAGTCGACAAGCTACAATGAGCAGTTCTTC
CASSESTSYNEQFF
>TRBJ2-1|few|TRBD2|TRBV11-3
TGTGCCAGCAGCTTAGGACTAGCGGGAAACAATGAGCAGTTCTTC
CASSLGLAGNNEQFF
>TRBJ2-1|.|.|TRBV27
TGTGCCAGCAGTTTATCGAGTTTCAATGAGCAGTTCTTC
CASSLSSFNEQFF
>TRBJ2-6|.|TRBD1|TRBV4-1
TGCGCCAGCAGCCTCACCGGACAGGACAAGGCTGGGGCCAACGTCCTGACTTTC
CASSLTGQDKAGANVLTF
>TRBJ2-2|.|TRBD2|TRBV7-7
TGTGCCAGCAGCCGGGGGGGCAGGGCGGTTAACACCGGGGAGCTGTTTTTT
CASSRGGRAVNTGELFF
>TRBJ1-2|few|TRBD1|TRBV5-6
TGTGCCAGCAGCATTGGACAGGGGATGGCCTATGGCTACACCTTC
CASSIGQGMAYGYTF